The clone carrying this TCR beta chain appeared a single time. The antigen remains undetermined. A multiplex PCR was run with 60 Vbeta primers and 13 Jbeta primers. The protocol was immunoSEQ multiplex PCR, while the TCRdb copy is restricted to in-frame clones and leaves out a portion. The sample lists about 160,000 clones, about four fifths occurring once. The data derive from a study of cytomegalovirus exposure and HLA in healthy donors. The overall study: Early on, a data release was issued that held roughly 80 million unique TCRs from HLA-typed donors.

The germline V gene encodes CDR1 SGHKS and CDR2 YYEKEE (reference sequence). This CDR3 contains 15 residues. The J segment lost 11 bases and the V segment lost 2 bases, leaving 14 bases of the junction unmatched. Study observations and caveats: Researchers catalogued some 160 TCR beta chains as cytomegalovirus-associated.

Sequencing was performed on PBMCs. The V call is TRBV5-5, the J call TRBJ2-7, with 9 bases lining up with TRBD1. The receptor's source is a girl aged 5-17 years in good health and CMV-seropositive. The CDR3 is CASSFRPGTGFSEYF. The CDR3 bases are TGTGCCAGCAGCTTCCGTCCAGGGACAGGGTTTTCGGAGTACTTC.